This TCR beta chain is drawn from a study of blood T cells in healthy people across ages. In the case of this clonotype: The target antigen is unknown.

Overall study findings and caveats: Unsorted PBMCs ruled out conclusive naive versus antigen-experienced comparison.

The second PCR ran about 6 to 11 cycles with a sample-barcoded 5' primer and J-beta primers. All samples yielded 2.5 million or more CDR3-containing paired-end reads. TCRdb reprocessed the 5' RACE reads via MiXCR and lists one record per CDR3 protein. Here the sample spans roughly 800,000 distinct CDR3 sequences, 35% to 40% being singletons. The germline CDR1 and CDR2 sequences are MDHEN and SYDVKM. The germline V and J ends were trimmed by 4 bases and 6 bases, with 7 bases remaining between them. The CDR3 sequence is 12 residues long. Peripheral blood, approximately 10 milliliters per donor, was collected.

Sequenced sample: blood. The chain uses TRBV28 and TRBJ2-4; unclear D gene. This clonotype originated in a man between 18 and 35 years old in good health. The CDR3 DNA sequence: TGTGCCAGCAGTTCCACCCTAAACATTCAGTACTTC. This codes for CASSSTLNIQYF.